This T cell receptor beta chain was captured in a study of early stage breast cancer tumors. Study summary: Samples were sequenced at 9 to 10-fold average coverage.

Data came from immunoSEQ multiplex PCR; TCRdb stores just in-frame clones and leaves some out. The sample holds over 25,000 clones, roughly two thirds seen once. For this clone: Antigen specificity is unknown.

Per the germline V gene, CDR1 is LNHDA and CDR2 is SQIVND (reference sequence). V was clipped by 4 bases and J by 3 bases; unmatched bases: 3. The CDR3 spans 14 residues. Broader study findings: Commonly generated sequences made up most enriched TCRB sequences shared between patients. Unsorted bulk genomic DNA sequencing lacked pairing and functional marker data.

What was sequenced was blood. The chain combines TRBV19 with TRBJ2-7; 10 bases agree with TRBD1. The receptor's source is a person in their fifties or sixties with breast cancer. The CDR3 region is CASSNRDRGYEQYF. CDR3 bases: TGTGCCAGTAGTAACCGGGACAGGGGCTACGAGCAGTACTTC.